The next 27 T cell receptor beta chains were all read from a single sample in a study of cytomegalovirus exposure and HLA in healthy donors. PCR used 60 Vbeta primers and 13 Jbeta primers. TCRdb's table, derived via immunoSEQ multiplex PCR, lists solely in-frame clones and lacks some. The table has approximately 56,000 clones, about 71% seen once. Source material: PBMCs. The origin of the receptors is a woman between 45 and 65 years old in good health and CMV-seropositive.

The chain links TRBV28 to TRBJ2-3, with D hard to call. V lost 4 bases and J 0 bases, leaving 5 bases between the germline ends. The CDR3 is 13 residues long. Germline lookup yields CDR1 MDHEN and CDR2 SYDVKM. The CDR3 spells CASSSPSTDTQYF. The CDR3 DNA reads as TGTGCCAGCAGTTCCCCTAGCACAGATACGCAGTATTTT.

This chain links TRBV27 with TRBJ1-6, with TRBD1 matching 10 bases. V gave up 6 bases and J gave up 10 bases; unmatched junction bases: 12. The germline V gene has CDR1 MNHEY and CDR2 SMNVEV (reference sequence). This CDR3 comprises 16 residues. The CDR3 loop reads CASSRSGTGVQSPLHF. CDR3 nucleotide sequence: TGTGCCAGCAGCCGATCCGGGACAGGGGTCCAATCACCCCTCCACTTT.

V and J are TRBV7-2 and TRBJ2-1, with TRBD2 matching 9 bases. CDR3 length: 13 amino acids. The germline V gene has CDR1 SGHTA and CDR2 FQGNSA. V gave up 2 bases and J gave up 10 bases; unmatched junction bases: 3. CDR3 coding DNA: TGTGCCAGCAGCTTATACCTAGCGGGGGAGCAGTTCTTC. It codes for CASSLYLAGEQFF. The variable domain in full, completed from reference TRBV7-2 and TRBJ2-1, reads GAGVSQSPSNKVTEKGKDVELRCDPISGHTALYWYRQSLGQGLEFLIYFQGNSAPDKSGLPSDRFSAERTGGSVSTLTIQRTQQEDSAVYLCASSLYLAGEQFFGPGTRLTVL.

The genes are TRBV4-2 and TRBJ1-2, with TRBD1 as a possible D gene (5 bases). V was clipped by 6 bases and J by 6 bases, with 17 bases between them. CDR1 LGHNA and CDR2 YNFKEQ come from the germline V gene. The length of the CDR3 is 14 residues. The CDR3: CASRPTDGTHGYTF. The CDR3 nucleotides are TGTGCCAGCAGACCGACCGACGGGACTCATGGCTACACCTTC.

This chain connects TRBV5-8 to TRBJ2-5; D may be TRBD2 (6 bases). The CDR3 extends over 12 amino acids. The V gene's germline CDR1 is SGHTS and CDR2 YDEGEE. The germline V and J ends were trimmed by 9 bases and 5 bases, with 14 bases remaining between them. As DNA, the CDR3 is TGTGCCATCGGGAGCGGGCGGGAGACCCAGTACTTC. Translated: CAIGSGRETQYF.

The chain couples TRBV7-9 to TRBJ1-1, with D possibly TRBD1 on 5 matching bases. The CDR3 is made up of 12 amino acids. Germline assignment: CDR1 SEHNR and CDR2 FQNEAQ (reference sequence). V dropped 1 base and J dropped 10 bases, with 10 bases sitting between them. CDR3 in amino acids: CASSLEAGPAFF. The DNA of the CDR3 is TGTGCCAGCAGCTTAGAAGCGGGGCCAGCTTTCTTT.

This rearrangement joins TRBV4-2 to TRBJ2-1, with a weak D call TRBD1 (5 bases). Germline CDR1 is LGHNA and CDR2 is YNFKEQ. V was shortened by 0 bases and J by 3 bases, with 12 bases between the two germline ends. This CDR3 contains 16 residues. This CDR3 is CASSQDRALGYNEQFF. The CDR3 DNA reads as TGTGCCAGCAGCCAAGACAGGGCATTGGGCTACAATGAGCAGTTCTTC.

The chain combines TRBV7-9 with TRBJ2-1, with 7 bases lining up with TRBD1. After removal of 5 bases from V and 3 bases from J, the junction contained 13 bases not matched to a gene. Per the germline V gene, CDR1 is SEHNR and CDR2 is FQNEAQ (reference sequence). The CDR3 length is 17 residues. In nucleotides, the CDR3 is TGTGCCAGCAGCATGAACAGGGGTGGTCACGTCTACAATGAGCAGTTCTTC. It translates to CASSMNRGGHVYNEQFF. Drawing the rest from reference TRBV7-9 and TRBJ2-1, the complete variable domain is DTGVSQNPRHKITKRGQNVTFRCDPISEHNRLYWYRQTLGQGPEFLTYFQNEAQLEKSRLLSDRFSAERPKGSFSTLEIQRTEQGDSAMYLCASSMNRGGHVYNEQFFGPGTRLTVL.

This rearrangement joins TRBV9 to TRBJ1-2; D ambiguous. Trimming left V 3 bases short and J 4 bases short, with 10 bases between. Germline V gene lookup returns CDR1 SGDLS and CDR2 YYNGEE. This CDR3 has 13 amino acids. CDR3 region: CASSEGGFYGYTF. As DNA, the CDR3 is TGTGCCAGCAGCGAAGGAGGTTTCTATGGCTACACCTTC.

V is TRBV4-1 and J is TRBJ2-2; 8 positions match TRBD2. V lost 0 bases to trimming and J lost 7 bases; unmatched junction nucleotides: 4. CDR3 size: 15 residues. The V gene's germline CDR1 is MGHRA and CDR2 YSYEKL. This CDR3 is CASSQDGLARGELFF. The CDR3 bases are TGCGCCAGCAGCCAAGATGGACTAGCACGCGGGGAGCTGTTTTTT.

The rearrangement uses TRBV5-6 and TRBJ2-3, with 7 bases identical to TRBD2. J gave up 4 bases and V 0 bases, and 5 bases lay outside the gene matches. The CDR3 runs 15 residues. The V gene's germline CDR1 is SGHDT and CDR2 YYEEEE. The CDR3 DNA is TGTGCCAGCAGCTTGGCAGGGAGGGCCGCAGATACGCAGTATTTT. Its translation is CASSLAGRAADTQYF.

The CDR3 DNA reads as TGTGCCAGCAGCTCTAGCGGGAGAGTGAATACGCAGTATTTT. It encodes CASSSSGRVNTQYF. V usage is TRBV6-6 and J usage is TRBJ2-3; 10 bases fit TRBD2. This CDR3 is built from 14 residues. Germline CDR1 and CDR2: MNHNY and SVGAGI (reference sequence). The ends lost 6 bases at V and 7 bases at J; junction bases unmatched: 7.

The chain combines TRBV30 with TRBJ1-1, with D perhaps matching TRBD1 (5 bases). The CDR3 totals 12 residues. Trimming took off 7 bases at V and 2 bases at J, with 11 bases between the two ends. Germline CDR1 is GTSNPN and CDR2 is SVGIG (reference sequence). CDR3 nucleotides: TGTGCCTCGTGTGACAGAAACACTGAAGCTTTCTTT. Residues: CASCDRNTEAFF.

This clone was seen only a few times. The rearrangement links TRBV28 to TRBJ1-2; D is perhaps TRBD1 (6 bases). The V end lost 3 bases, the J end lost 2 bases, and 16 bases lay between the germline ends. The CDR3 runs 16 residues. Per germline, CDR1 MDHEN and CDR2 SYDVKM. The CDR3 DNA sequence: TGTGCCAGCAGTTTCGAAGCAGGGGTCGAAAACTATGGCTACACCTTC. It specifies CASSFEAGVENYGYTF.

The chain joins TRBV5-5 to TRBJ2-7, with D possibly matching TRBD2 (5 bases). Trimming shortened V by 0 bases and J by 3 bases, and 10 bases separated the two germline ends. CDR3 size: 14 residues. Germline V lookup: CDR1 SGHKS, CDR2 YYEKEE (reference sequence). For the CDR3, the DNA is TGTGCCAGCAGCTTGGCTCCGGAGGACTACGAGCAGTACTTC. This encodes CASSLAPEDYEQYF.

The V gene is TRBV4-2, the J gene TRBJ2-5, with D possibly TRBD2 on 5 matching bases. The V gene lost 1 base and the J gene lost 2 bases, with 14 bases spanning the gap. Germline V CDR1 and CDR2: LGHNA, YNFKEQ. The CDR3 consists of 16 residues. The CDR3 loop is CASSQGGEGGQETQYF. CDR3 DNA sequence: TGTGCCAGCAGCCAAGGAGGCGAGGGTGGGCAAGAGACCCAGTACTTC.

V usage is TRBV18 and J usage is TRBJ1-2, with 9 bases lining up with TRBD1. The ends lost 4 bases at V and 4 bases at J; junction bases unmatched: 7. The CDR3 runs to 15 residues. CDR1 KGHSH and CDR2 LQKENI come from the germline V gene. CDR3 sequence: CASSLWDRELYGYTF. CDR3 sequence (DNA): TGTGCCAGCTCACTCTGGGACAGGGAACTCTATGGCTACACCTTC.

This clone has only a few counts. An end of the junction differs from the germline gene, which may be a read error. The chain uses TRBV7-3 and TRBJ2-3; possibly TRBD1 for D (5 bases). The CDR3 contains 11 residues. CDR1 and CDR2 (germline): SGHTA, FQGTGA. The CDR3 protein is CASSYGQGLEF. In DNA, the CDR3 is TGTGCCAGCAGCTATGGACAAGGCTTGGAATTC.

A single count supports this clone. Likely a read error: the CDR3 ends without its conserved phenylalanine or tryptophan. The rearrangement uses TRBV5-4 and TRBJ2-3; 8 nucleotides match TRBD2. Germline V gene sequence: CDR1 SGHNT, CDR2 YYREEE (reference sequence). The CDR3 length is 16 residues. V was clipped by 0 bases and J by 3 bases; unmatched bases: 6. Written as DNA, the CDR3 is TGTGCCAGCAGCTTGGGGTCGGGAGGGGGGACAGATACGCAGTATGTT. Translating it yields CASSLGSGGGTDTQYV.

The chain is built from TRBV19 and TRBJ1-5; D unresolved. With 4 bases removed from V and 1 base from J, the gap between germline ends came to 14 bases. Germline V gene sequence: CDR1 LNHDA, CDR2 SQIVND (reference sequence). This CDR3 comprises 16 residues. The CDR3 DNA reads TGTGCCAGTAGTACTCTTCCGGGGAGGAGCAATCAGCCCCAGCATTTT. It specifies CASSTLPGRSNQPQHF.

The CDR3 region has the DNA TGTGCCAGCAGCCTTGGAGGGACAGGCACAGATACGCAGTATTTT. This sequence encodes CASSLGGTGTDTQYF. This rearrangement joins TRBV14 to TRBJ2-3, with D perhaps matching TRBD1 (7 bases). The germline V and J ends were trimmed by 4 bases and 1 base, with 12 bases remaining between them. The V gene's germline CDR1 is SGHDN and CDR2 FVKESK. The CDR3 is 15 amino acids.

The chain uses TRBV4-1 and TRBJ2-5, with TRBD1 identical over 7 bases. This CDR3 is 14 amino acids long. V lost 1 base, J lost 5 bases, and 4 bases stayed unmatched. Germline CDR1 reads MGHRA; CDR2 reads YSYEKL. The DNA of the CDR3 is TGCGCCAGCAGCCAAGTGAGGGGGCTGGAGACCCAGTACTTC. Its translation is CASSQVRGLETQYF.

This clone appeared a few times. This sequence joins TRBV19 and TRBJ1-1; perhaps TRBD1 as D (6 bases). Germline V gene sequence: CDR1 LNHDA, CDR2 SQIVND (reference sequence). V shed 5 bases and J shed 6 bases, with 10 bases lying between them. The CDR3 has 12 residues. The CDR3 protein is CASSFRTAEAFF. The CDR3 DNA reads TGTGCCAGTAGTTTCAGGACAGCTGAAGCTTTCTTT.

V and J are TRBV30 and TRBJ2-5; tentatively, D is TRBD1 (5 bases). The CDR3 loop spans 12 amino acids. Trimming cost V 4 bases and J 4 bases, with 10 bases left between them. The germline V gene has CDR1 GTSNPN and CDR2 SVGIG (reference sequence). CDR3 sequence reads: CAWKRQPETQYF. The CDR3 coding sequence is TGTGCCTGGAAAAGACAGCCAGAGACCCAGTACTTC. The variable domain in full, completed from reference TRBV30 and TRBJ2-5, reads SQTIHQWPATLVQPVGSPLSLECTVEGTSNPNLYWYRQAAGRGLQLLFYSVGIGQISSEVPQNLSASRPQDRQFILSSKKLLLSDSGFYLCAWKRQPETQYFGPGTRLLVL.

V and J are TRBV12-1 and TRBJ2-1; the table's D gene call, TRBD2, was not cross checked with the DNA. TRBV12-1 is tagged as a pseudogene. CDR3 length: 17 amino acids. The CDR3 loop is CASSPSLVLAASREQFF. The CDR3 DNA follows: TGTGCCAGCAGCCCTTCTCTGGTGTTAGCGGCCAGCCGGGAGCAGTTCTTC.

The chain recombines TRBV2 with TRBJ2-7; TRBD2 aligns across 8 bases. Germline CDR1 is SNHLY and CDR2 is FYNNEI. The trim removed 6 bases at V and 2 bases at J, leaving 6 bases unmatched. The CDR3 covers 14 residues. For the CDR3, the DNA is TGTGCCAGCAGCGTTCAACTAGCGGCCTACGAGCAGTACTTC. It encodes CASSVQLAAYEQYF.

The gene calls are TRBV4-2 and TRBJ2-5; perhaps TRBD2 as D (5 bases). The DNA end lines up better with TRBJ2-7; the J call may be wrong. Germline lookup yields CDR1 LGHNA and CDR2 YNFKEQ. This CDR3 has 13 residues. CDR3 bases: TGTGCCAGCAGCCACGCAGCTGGGAGCGAGCAGTACTTC. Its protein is CASSHAAGSEQYF.